This entry lists 25 T cell receptor beta chains sequenced from one sample in a study of blood T cells in healthy people across ages. Combining a sample-barcoded 5' primer with a J-beta primer mix, a second PCR ran for 7 to 11 cycles. Via MiXCR, TCRdb re-called the 5' RACE reads, giving one row per CDR3 protein. The data contain 600,000 or so distinct CDR3 sequences, approximately 30% of them singletons. Sequencing was carried out using blood. The receptors were gathered from a woman aged 80 or older in good health.

The rearrangement links TRBV28 to TRBJ1-2, with 7 bases aligning to TRBD1. CDR3 length equals 16 residues. V shed 5 bases and J 6 bases; nucleotides not matched to a gene: 15. Germline V gives CDR1 MDHEN, CDR2 SYDVKM. The CDR3 reads CASSPNRGIGGHGYTF. The CDR3 DNA sequence: TGTGCCAGCAGTCCCAACAGGGGTATAGGTGGCCATGGCTACACCTTC.

This clonotype was observed at least ten times. This chain links TRBV11-2 with TRBJ1-2; 7 nucleotides line up with TRBD1. J gave up 5 bases and V 1 base, and 4 bases lay outside the gene matches. Per the germline V gene, CDR1 is SGHAT and CDR2 is FQNNGV. The CDR3 is 14 residues long. In DNA, the CDR3 is TGTGCCAGCAGCTTAGCGGGACAGCAATATGGCTACACCTTC. This codes for CASSLAGQQYGYTF.

This clonotype has at least ten counts. The genes are TRBV30 and TRBJ1-2; D uncertain. Germline CDR1 and CDR2: GTSNPN and SVGIG (reference sequence). Trimming pared 1 base from V and 0 bases from J, leaving 15 bases between. This CDR3 is built from 16 residues. In DNA, the CDR3 is TGTGCCTGGAGTGGATGGCAGTCAAGTACTAACTATGGCTACACCTTC. It codes for CAWSGWQSSTNYGYTF.

The genes are TRBV15 and TRBJ1-2; tentative D call: TRBD1 (6 bases). The V and J ends lost 4 bases and 6 bases respectively, with 12 bases between them. There are 13 residues in the CDR3. Germline values: CDR1 LNHNV, CDR2 YYDKDF (reference sequence). CDR3 nucleotides: TGTGCCACCAGCACCGGGAGGGGGGATGGCTACACCTTC. Encoded protein: CATSTGRGDGYTF. Together with reference TRBV15 and TRBJ1-2, the CDR3 gives the full variable domain: DAMVIQNPRYQVTQFGKPVTLSCSQTLNHNVMYWYQQKSSQAPKLLFHYYDKDFNNEADTPDNFQSRRPNTSFCFLDIRSPGLGDTAMYLCATSTGRGDGYTFGSGTRLTVV.

Only a few counts were recorded for this clonotype. The chain couples TRBV6-1 to TRBJ2-5; D assignment may be TRBD1 or TRBD2 (7 bases each). Trimming stripped 7 bases from V and 3 bases from J, with 15 bases between. The CDR3 sequence is 14 residues long. Germline V gene data show CDR1 as MNHNS and CDR2 as SASEGT. CDR3 DNA: TGTGCCAGCAACTCTGCAGGGGGGGAAGAGACCCAGTACTTC. Translating gives CASNSAGGEETQYF.

On this clonotype: This clone may be a read error of a much larger clone one base away. The chain joins TRBV4-1 to TRBJ2-1; D is ambiguous. The CDR3 consists of 15 residues. In germline, CDR1 is MGHRA, CDR2 YSYEKL. V shed 3 bases and J shed 8 bases, with 17 bases lying between them. CDR3 region: CASSQAVTRHDEQFF. CDR3 DNA: TGCGCCAGCAGCCAGGCCGTGACTCGTCACGATGAGCAGTTCTTC.

Only a few counts were recorded for this clonotype. Possible read error: a much larger clone is one base away. The chain combines TRBV20-1 with TRBJ2-1; 9 nucleotides align to TRBD2. The better agreement between TRBJ2-7 and the DNA end casts doubt on the J call. The CDR3 length is 17 residues. Germline V gene sequence: CDR1 DFQATT, CDR2 SNEGSKA (reference sequence). CDR3 loop: CSANAGARGGTYNEQYF. The CDR3 bases are TGCAGTGCAAACGCGGGGGCGCGGGGGGGAACCTACAATGAGCAGTACTTC.

In its sample, this clonotype was seen many times. The V call is TRBV4-3, the J call TRBJ1-4; the D gene is possibly TRBD1 (6 bases). CDR1 is LGHNA and CDR2 is YSLEER in the germline V gene. CDR3 size: 15 residues. The ends were cut back, 1 base at V and 3 bases at J, with 9 bases in the middle. The CDR3 region has the DNA TGCGCCAGCAGCCAAGCAGGGGAAGCTAATGAAAAACTGTTTTTT. This gives the protein CASSQAGEANEKLFF.

This clonotype was observed many times. With a much larger clone just one base away, this may be a read error. The V call is TRBV7-8, the J call TRBJ2-7, with D perhaps being TRBD1 or TRBD2 (5 bases each). Germline values: CDR1 SGHVS, CDR2 FQNEAQ. This CDR3 has 12 residues. Trimming shortened V by 11 bases and J by 3 bases, and 14 bases separated the two germline ends. This CDR3 is CALGVRGYEQYF. CDR3 in DNA: TGTGCCCTGGGGGTTAGAGGCTACGAGCAGTACTTC.

The sample holds many counts of this clonotype. The rearrangement uses TRBV30 and TRBJ2-7, with 8 bases matching TRBD1. The junction had 11 bases not matched to a gene; V was cut back by 2 bases and J by 2 bases. CDR3 length: 16 residues. Per germline, CDR1 GTSNPN and CDR2 SVGIG (reference sequence). The CDR3 sequence: CAWSILTGTGTYEQYF. The DNA of the CDR3 is TGTGCCTGGAGTATACTAACGGGGACAGGAACCTACGAGCAGTACTTC.

This clonotype showed up many times. The CDR3 nucleotides are TGTGCCCACGGGCAGAGCTATGGCTACACCTTC. Its protein product is CAHGQSYGYTF. This chain connects TRBV2 to TRBJ1-2; D is uncertain. Germline V gene data show CDR1 as SNHLY and CDR2 as FYNNEI. V gave up 11 bases and J gave up 4 bases, with 11 bases separating them. There are 11 residues in the CDR3.

The chain carries TRBV7-9 and TRBJ2-7; the match to TRBD1 covers 8 bases. CDR3 size: 13 residues. The V gene's germline CDR1 is SEHNR and CDR2 FQNEAQ (reference sequence). The J segment lost 5 bases and the V segment lost 7 bases, leaving 7 bases of the junction unmatched. CDR3 bases: TGTGCCAGCACACGACAGGGGACCAACGAGCAGTACTTC. This encodes CASTRQGTNEQYF.

The V call is TRBV18, the J call TRBJ2-5; 9 bases agree with TRBD2. Germline CDR1 reads KGHSH; CDR2 reads LQKENI. With 5 bases clipped from V and 11 bases from J, the junction kept 18 bases outside the gene matches. This CDR3 comprises 16 residues. This CDR3 is CASSSVTGGGVDEQYF. The CDR3, as DNA: TGTGCCAGCTCATCCGTGACTGGCGGGGGGGTCGATGAGCAGTACTTC.

The table lists this clonotype with many counts. The J gene is TRBJ2-3, the V gene TRBV7-2, with 9 bases matching TRBD2. The CDR3 has 16 residues. Trimming took 5 bases from V and 3 from J; bases not matched to a gene: 9. CDR1 is SGHTA and CDR2 is FQGNSA in the germline V gene. CDR3 sequence (DNA): TGTGCCAGCAGCCCCCGGGGTAGCGGGGGAACAGATACGCAGTATTTT. Its protein is CASSPRGSGGTDTQYF.

The V gene is TRBV30, the J gene TRBJ1-5; D is unresolved. CDR3 length: 14 amino acids. Germline CDR1 reads GTSNPN; CDR2 reads SVGIG (reference sequence). Trimming took off 7 bases at V and 1 base at J, with 14 bases between the two ends. The chain's CDR3 is CASIDRLSNQPQHF. CDR3 coding DNA: TGTGCCTCCATAGACCGCCTAAGCAATCAGCCCCAGCATTTT.

V usage is TRBV15 and J usage is TRBJ2-3, with D possibly TRBD2 on 6 matching bases. Germline V gene data show CDR1 as LNHNV and CDR2 as YYDKDF (reference sequence). This CDR3 has 15 amino acids. Trimming stripped 1 base from V and 4 bases from J, with 12 bases between. The CDR3 sequence: CATSRVGSGSDTQYF. In DNA, the CDR3 is TGTGCCACCAGCAGAGTGGGGAGCGGGTCAGATACGCAGTATTTT.

A few counts support this clonotype. The genes are TRBV28 and TRBJ2-3; perhaps TRBD2 as D (6 bases). This CDR3 has 15 residues. Germline V gene lookup returns CDR1 MDHEN and CDR2 SYDVKM. Trimming pared 8 bases from V and 0 bases from J, leaving 15 bases between. In DNA form, the CDR3 reads TGTGCCAGCCTCCTTGGGGGGTTAAGCACAGATACGCAGTATTTT. Residues: CASLLGGLSTDTQYF.

This clonotype was seen just once. A much more abundant neighbour one base away suggests this may be a read error. The chain couples TRBV24-1 to TRBJ2-1; D is perhaps TRBD2 (6 bases). Trimming cost V 5 bases and J 10 bases, with 17 bases left between them. CDR1 is KGHDR and CDR2 is SFDVKD in the germline V gene. CDR3 length equals 14 residues. The CDR3 DNA reads TGTGCCACCAGTGCCCGTGGGGGGTCCAGGGAGCAGTTCTTC. This sequence encodes CATSARGGSREQFF.

This clonotype occurred many times. J is TRBJ1-5 and V is TRBV7-2, with a possible D match to TRBD1 (5 bases). The CDR3 totals 14 residues. The V end was cut by 5 bases, the J end by 2 bases, with 10 bases between. Germline values: CDR1 SGHTA, CDR2 FQGNSA. The CDR3 sequence is CASSRDWGNQPQHF. CDR3 nucleotides: TGTGCCAGCAGCAGGGACTGGGGCAATCAGCCCCAGCATTTT. Based on the CDR3 plus reference TRBV7-2 and TRBJ1-5, the full variable domain is GAGVSQSPSNKVTEKGKDVELRCDPISGHTALYWYRQSLGQGLEFLIYFQGNSAPDKSGLPSDRFSAERTGGSVSTLTIQRTQQEDSAVYLCASSRDWGNQPQHFGDGTRLSIL.

The V gene is TRBV18, the J gene TRBJ2-5; D perhaps matches TRBD1 (6 bases). The CDR3 loop spans 13 amino acids. The ends were cut back, 3 bases at V and 11 bases at J, with 16 bases in the middle. The germline V gene has CDR1 KGHSH and CDR2 LQKENI. The CDR3 DNA is TGTGCCAGCTCACCGGGGACAAGAAATGAGCAGTACTTC. Translating gives CASSPGTRNEQYF.

This clonotype occurred a few times. This clone may be a read error of a much larger clone one base away. The V and J genes are TRBV5-1 and TRBJ1-1; no clear D. Between the trimmed V and J ends, which lost 1 base and 4 bases, there was a span of 14 bases. This CDR3 is built from 15 residues. Germline V gives CDR1 SGHRS, CDR2 YFSETQ. Written as DNA, the CDR3 is TGCGCCAGCAGCTTGAATGGCAGGAAGAGCACTGAAGCTTTCTTT. It codes for CASSLNGRKSTEAFF.

The chain combines TRBV2 with TRBJ2-3; 7 positions agree with TRBD1. Losses at the gene ends were 6 bases for V and 5 bases for J; bases not matched to a gene: 2. This CDR3 region has 12 residues. From germline, CDR1 is SNHLY and CDR2 FYNNEI. The CDR3 here is CASSGDRDTQYF. CDR3 nucleotide sequence: TGTGCCAGCAGCGGGGACAGAGATACGCAGTATTTT.

To note about this clonotype: Germline and junction disagree at one end, which may indicate a read error. The gene calls are TRBV25-1 and TRBJ2-1; 9 bases are a match to TRBD1. The CDR3 has 16 residues. The germline CDR1 and CDR2 sequences are MGHDK and SYGVNS. The CDR3 protein is CASSESNRGPYNERFF. The CDR3 DNA is TGTGCCAGCAGTGAATCGAACAGGGGGCCGTACAATGAGCGGTTCTTC.

On this clonotype itself: A read error may be the cause here, since a much bigger clone is one base away. J is TRBJ2-5 and V is TRBV7-2; 9 bases agree with TRBD2. J gave up 11 bases and V 4 bases, and 17 bases lay outside the gene matches. This CDR3 is built from 16 residues. From germline, CDR1 is SGHTA and CDR2 FQGNSA. CDR3 in amino acids: CASSSAGGLSYGEQYF. CDR3 coding DNA: TGTGCCAGCAGCTCAGCGGGGGGCCTGTCATACGGTGAGCAGTACTTC. Supplemented by reference TRBV7-2 and TRBJ2-5, the full variable domain reads GAGVSQSPSNKVTEKGKDVELRCDPISGHTALYWYRQSLGQGLEFLIYFQGNSAPDKSGLPSDRFSAERTGGSVSTLTIQRTQQEDSAVYLCASSSAGGLSYGEQYFGPGTRLLVL.

This clonotype was observed a few times. The V and J genes are TRBV20-1 and TRBJ2-5; D ambiguous. V was clipped by 0 bases and J by 7 bases, with 18 bases between them. This CDR3 comprises 15 residues. Germline CDR1 and CDR2: DFQATT and SNEGSKA (reference sequence). The DNA for the CDR3 is TGCAGTGCTAGAGATGCCCAGACGTTTCTGGGGACCCAGTACTTC. Its translation is CSARDAQTFLGTQYF.